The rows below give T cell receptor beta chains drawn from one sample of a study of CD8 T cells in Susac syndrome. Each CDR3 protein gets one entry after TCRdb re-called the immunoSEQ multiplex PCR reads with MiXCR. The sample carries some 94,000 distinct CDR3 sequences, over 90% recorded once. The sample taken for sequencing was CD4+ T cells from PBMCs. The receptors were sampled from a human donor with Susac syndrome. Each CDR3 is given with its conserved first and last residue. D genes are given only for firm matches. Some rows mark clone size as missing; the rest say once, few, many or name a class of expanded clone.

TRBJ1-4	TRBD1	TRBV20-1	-	CSAVGTGVYNEKLFF	TGCAGTGCCGTCGGGACAGGGGTCTACAATGAAAAACTGTTTTTT
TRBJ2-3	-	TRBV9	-	CASTHGGSYTDTQYF	TGTGCCAGCACACACGGGGGTAGCTACACAGATACGCAGTATTTT
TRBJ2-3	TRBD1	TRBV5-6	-	CASSPGTGVRTDTQYF	TGTGCCAGCAGCCCCGGGACAGGGGTTAGGACAGATACGCAGTATTTT
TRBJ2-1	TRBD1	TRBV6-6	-	CASSYSKRGQRDEQFF	TGTGCCAGCAGTTACTCGAAAAGGGGGCAAAGGGATGAGCAGTTCTTC
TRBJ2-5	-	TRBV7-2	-	CASSPERARETQYF	TGTGCCAGCAGCCCAGAGAGGGCGCGCGAGACCCAGTACTTC
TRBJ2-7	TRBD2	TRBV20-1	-	CSARDSRGDGGGNEQYF	TGCAGTGCTAGAGATTCCCGCGGGGATGGCGGGGGAAACGAGCAGTACTTC
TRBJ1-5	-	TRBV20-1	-	CSATSRGGGNQPQHF	TGCAGTGCTACAAGCAGGGGAGGCGGCAATCAGCCCCAGCATTTT
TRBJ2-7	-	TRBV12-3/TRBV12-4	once	CASSSSDRRNEQYF	TGTGCCAGCAGTTCCAGCGACAGGCGCAACGAGCAGTACTTC
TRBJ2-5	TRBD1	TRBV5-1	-	CASSLAGTGIQETQYF	TGCGCCAGCAGCTTGGCCGGGACAGGGATCCAAGAGACCCAGTACTTC
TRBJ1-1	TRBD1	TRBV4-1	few	CASSQVQGAGTEAFF	TGCGCCAGCAGCCAAGTTCAGGGGGCGGGTACTGAAGCTTTCTTT
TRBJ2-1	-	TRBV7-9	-	CASSSQAEQFF	TGTGCCAGCAGTTCCCAAGCTGAGCAGTTCTTC
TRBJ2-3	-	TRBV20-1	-	CSARQTDTQYF	TGCAGTGCCCGCCAGACAGATACGCAGTATTTT
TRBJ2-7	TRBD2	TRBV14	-	CASSPGTTLEQYF	TGTGCCAGCAGCCCCGGGACTACCCTCGAGCAGTACTTC
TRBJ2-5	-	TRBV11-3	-	CASSLNGKETQYF	TGTGCCAGCAGCTTAAACGGAAAAGAGACCCAGTACTTC
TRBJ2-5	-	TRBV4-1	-	CASSFGRGYQETQYF	TGCGCCAGCAGCTTTGGAAGGGGGTACCAAGAGACCCAGTACTTC
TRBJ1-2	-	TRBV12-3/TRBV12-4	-	CASSFDRPYGYTF	TGTGCCAGCAGTTTCGACAGGCCCTATGGCTACACCTTC
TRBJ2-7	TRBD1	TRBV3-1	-	CASSLRQGYEQYF	TGTGCCAGCAGCCTTCGACAGGGTTACGAGCAGTACTTC
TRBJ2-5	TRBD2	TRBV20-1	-	CSAGRLAEETQYF	TGCAGTGCTGGGAGACTAGCGGAGGAGACCCAGTACTTC
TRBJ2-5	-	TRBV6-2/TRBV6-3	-	CASRDPAIQETQYF	TGTGCCAGCAGGGATCCGGCCATCCAAGAGACCCAGTACTTC
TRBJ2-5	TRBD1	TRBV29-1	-	CSVEEGGARETQYF	TGCAGCGTTGAAGAAGGGGGCGCAAGGGAGACCCAGTACTTC
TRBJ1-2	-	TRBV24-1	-	CATYPTGNYGYTF	TGTGCCACCTACCCGACAGGCAACTATGGCTACACCTTC
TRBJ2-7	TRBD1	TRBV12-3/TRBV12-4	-	CASSPTGNEQYF	TGTGCCAGCAGTCCGACAGGGAACGAGCAGTACTTC
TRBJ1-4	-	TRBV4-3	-	CASSQDWREGEKLFF	TGCGCCAGCAGCCAAGATTGGAGGGAGGGTGAAAAACTGTTTTTT
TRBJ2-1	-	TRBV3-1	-	CASSQDQRSHEQFF	TGTGCCAGCAGCCAAGATCAGAGGAGCCATGAGCAGTTCTTC
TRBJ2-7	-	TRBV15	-	CATSREIGRSYEQYF	TGTGCCACCAGCAGAGAAATAGGGAGAAGCTACGAGCAGTACTTC
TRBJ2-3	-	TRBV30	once	CAWNGGPTDTQYF	TGTGCCTGGAACGGGGGGCCCACAGATACGCAGTATTTT
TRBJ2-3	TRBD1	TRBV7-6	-	CASSPRQDRISTDTQYF	TGTGCCAGCAGCCCCCGACAGGACAGGATTAGCACAGATACGCAGTATTTT
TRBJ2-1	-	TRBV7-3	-	CASSLTRDNEQFF	TGTGCCAGCAGCTTAACGCGTGACAATGAGCAGTTCTTC
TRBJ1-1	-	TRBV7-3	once	CASSLWGYTEAFF	TGTGCCAGCAGCTTATGGGGGTACACTGAAGCTTTCTTT
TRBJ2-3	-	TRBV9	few	CASSAQYF	TGTGCCAGCAGCGCGCAGTATTTT
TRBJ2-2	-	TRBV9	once	CASSVENRGGTGELFF	TGTGCCAGCAGCGTAGAAAACAGGGGGGGCACCGGGGAGCTGTTTTTT
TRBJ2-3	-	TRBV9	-	CASSAGLPRDTQYF	TGTGCCAGCAGCGCCGGGCTACCCCGGGATACGCAGTATTTT
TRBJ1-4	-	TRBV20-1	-	CSGGSNEKLFF	TGCAGTGGCGGAAGTAACGAAAAACTGTTTTTT
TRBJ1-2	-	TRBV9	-	CASSVGDLSGYTF	TGTGCCAGCAGCGTAGGGGACCTTAGTGGCTACACCTTC
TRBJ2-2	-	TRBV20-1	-	CSASIRGHTGELFF	TGCAGTGCTAGCATCAGGGGTCACACCGGGGAGCTGTTTTTT
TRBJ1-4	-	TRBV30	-	CAWSVPQGRVEKLFF	TGTGCCTGGAGTGTGCCGCAGGGTCGAGTTGAAAAACTGTTTTTT
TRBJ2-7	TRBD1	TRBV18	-	CASSRTGDEQYF	TGTGCCAGCTCACGGACAGGGGATGAGCAGTACTTC
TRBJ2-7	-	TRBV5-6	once	CASSLQDGAMRIIEQYF	TGTGCCAGCAGCCTACAGGACGGAGCTATGAGGATAATCGAGCAGTACTTC
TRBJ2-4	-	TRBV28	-	CASSLYGTSTVAKNIQYF	TGTGCCAGCAGTTTATATGGGACAAGCACCGTGGCCAAAAACATTCAGTACTTC
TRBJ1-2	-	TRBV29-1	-	CSVAGGGNYGYTF	TGCAGCGTTGCCGGGGGGGGTAACTATGGCTACACCTTC
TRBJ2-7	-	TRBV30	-	CAWSVRRSSYEQYF	TGTGCCTGGAGTGTAAGGAGGAGCTCCTACGAGCAGTACTTC
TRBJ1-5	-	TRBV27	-	CASSFQGSGNQPQHF	TGTGCCAGCAGTTTTCAAGGATCGGGCAATCAGCCCCAGCATTTT
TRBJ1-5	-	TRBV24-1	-	CATTGGFDQPQHF	TGTGCCACCACCGGAGGGTTCGATCAGCCCCAGCATTTT
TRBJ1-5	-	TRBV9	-	CASSVGAVYQPQHF	TGTGCCAGCAGCGTAGGGGCAGTCTATCAGCCCCAGCATTTT
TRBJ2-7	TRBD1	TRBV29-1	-	CSVEKQGSSYEQYF	TGCAGCGTTGAAAAACAGGGGAGCTCCTACGAGCAGTACTTC
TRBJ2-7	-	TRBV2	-	CASTSGFLEQYF	TGTGCCAGCACGTCAGGGTTTCTCGAGCAGTACTTC
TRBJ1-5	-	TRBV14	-	CASSQDPRQPQHF	TGTGCCAGCAGCCAAGATCCCCGTCAGCCCCAGCATTTT
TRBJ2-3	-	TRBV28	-	CASSLRGTDTQYF	TGTGCCAGCAGTTTAAGAGGCACAGATACGCAGTATTTT
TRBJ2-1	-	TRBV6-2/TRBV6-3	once	CASRPDYNEQFF	TGTGCCAGCAGGCCCGACTACAATGAGCAGTTCTTC
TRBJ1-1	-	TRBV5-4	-	CASTPGPTNTEAFF	TGTGCCAGCACCCCGGGACCGACGAACACTGAAGCTTTCTTT
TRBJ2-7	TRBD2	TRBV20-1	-	CSAGLAGVYEQYF	TGCAGTGCTGGACTAGCGGGGGTCTACGAGCAGTACTTC
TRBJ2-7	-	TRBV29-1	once	CSVITGTYEQYF	TGCAGCGTGATCACAGGGACCTACGAGCAGTACTTC
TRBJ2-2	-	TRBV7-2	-	CASREKGNTGELFF	TGTGCCAGCAGAGAAAAGGGGAACACCGGGGAGCTGTTTTTT
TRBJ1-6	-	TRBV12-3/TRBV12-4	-	CASSLEGTRAPLHF	TGTGCCAGCAGTTTAGAGGGCACAAGGGCGCCCCTCCACTTT
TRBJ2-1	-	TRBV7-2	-	CASTPARDEQFF	TGTGCCAGCACCCCTGCTAGGGATGAGCAGTTCTTC
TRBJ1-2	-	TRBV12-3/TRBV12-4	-	CASTGGGNNYGYTF	TGTGCCAGTACTGGGGGAGGTAATAACTATGGCTACACCTTC